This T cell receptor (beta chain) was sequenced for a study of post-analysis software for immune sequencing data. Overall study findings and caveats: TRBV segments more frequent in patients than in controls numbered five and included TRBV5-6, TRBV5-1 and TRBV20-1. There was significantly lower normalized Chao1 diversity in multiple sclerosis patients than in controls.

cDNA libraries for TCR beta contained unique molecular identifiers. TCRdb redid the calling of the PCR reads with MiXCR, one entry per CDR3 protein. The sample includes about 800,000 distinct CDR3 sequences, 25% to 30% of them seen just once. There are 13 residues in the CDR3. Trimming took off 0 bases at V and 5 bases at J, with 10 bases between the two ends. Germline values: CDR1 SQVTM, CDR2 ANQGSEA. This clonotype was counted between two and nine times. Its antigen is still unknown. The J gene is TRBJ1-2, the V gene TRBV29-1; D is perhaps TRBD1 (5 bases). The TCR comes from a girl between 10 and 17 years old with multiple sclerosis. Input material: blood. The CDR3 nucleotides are TGCAGCGTTGAAGATCAGGGATCATATGGCTACACCTTC. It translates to CSVEDQGSYGYTF.